This TCR beta chain was sequenced in a study of memory CD4+ T cells and cytomegalovirus serostatus. Some clones are missing from TCRdb's copy, which holds only in-frame ones; the method was immunoSEQ multiplex PCR. This sample has roughly 39,000 clones, with 60% to 85% found just once. Details on this clone: At the DNA level, this CDR3 is encoded by other sequences in the same sample as well.

This CDR3 has 14 residues. The germline V gene encodes CDR1 SGHRS and CDR2 YFSETQ. Unmatched junction bases numbered 4, after V lost 4 bases and J lost 2 bases. Single viable CD3+CD4+CD8-CD45RO+ cells were sorted as the memory CD4+ T cells. The V and J genes are TRBV5-1 and TRBJ1-1, with 8 bases fitting TRBD1. Sequencing was carried out using memory CD4+ T cells from blood. The receptor was isolated from an adult in good health and CMV-seronegative. CDR3 amino acids: CASSPQGANTEAFF. For the CDR3, the DNA is TGCGCCAGCAGCCCCCAGGGGGCCAACACTGAAGCTTTCTTT.